These 21 T cell receptor beta chains share one sample of origin, sequenced in a study of cytomegalovirus exposure and HLA in healthy donors. The PCR made use of 60 Vbeta and 13 Jbeta primers. Some clones are missing from TCRdb's copy, which holds only in-frame ones; the method was immunoSEQ multiplex PCR. The sample records about 150,000 clones, around 82% being singletons. The specimen sequenced was PBMCs. The receptors shown here come from a woman aged 45 to 65 in good health and CMV-seropositive.

J is TRBJ2-7 and V is TRBV10-3, with 9 nucleotides matching TRBD1. CDR1 ENHRY and CDR2 SYGVKD come from the germline V gene. This CDR3 comprises 12 residues. The V and J ends lost 10 bases and 4 bases, in that order; junction bases with no gene match: 5. CDR3 nucleotide sequence: TGTGCCACAGGGACAGGGCAATACGAGCAGTACTTC. As protein: CATGTGQYEQYF.

This clone was detected once. This chain joins TRBV6-5 and TRBJ1-1; TRBD1 aligns across 8 bases. Germline V CDR1 and CDR2: MNHEY, SVGAGI. This CDR3 has 16 amino acids. V lost 2 bases and J lost 4; bases outside the gene matches: 9. This chain's CDR3 is CASSYLFQGAGTEAFF. The CDR3 coding sequence is TGTGCCAGCAGTTACCTCTTCCAGGGGGCGGGCACTGAAGCTTTCTTT.

The CDR3 is CASSLVVFGGHGYTF. The DNA for the CDR3 is TGTGCCAGCAGCTTAGTCGTTTTTGGGGGCCATGGCTACACCTTC. The gene calls are TRBV11-2 and TRBJ1-2; D might be TRBD1 (6 bases). CDR1 and CDR2 from the germline V gene are SGHAT and FQNNGV. V gave up 1 base and J gave up 6 bases, with 15 bases separating them. There are 15 residues in the CDR3.

The chain recombines TRBV30 with TRBJ1-2; 8 positions match TRBD1. J was trimmed by 7 bases and V by 2 bases; bases with no gene match: 9. This CDR3 is 14 amino acids long. Germline V gives CDR1 GTSNPN, CDR2 SVGIG (reference sequence). The CDR3 loop is CAWSNGQGGGGYTF. In DNA form, the CDR3 reads TGTGCCTGGAGTAACGGACAGGGAGGTGGTGGCTACACCTTC.

In this sample, this clone turned up once. V is TRBV6-1 and J is TRBJ2-7; 14 positions agree with TRBD2. J lost 3 bases, V lost 8 bases, and 3 bases had no gene match. From germline, CDR1 is MNHNS and CDR2 SASEGT. The CDR3 runs 14 residues. The CDR3 nucleotides are TGTGCCAGCTCAGGACTAGCGGGAGGCTACGAGCAGTACTTC. It encodes CASSGLAGGYEQYF.

This chain joins TRBV5-1 and TRBJ2-3; weak D call: TRBD2 (7 bases). The CDR3 consists of 17 residues. Germline V lookup: CDR1 SGHRS, CDR2 YFSETQ. Trimming removed 0 bases from V and 1 base from J, with 15 bases in between. CDR3 residues: CASSLDGWGGRTDTQYF. DNA of the CDR3: TGCGCCAGCAGCTTGGATGGCTGGGGGGGGCGCACAGATACGCAGTATTTT.

In its sample, this clone was seen a few times. V is TRBV25-1 and J is TRBJ1-1, with D possibly matching TRBD1 (5 bases). Germline V lookup: CDR1 MGHDK, CDR2 SYGVNS. This CDR3 is 14 amino acids long. Trimming removed 1 base from V and 5 bases from J, with 11 bases in between. The CDR3 is CASSELGKGTEAFF. Written as DNA, the CDR3 is TGTGCCAGCAGTGAATTGGGGAAGGGGACTGAAGCTTTCTTT. Drawing the rest from reference TRBV25-1 and TRBJ1-1, the complete variable domain is EADIYQTPRYLVIGTGKKITLECSQTMGHDKMYWYQQDPGMELHLIHYSYGVNSTEKGDLSSESTVSRIRTEHFPLTLESARPSHTSQYLCASSELGKGTEAFFGQGTRLTVV.

The chain links TRBV6-5 to TRBJ2-3; D is uncertain. Trimming took 7 bases from V and 0 from J, leaving 8 bases between them. This CDR3 has 13 amino acids. CDR1 and CDR2 from the germline V gene are MNHEY and SVGAGI. The CDR3 coding sequence is TGTGCCAGCAAACCGACTAGCACAGATACGCAGTATTTT. The encoded protein is CASKPTSTDTQYF.

This clone was seen a handful of times. The V gene is TRBV11-2, the J gene TRBJ1-4; no definite D call. Germline V lookup: CDR1 SGHAT, CDR2 FQNNGV. The CDR3 sequence is 15 residues long. Trimming pared 2 bases from V and 5 bases from J, leaving 12 bases between. CDR3 loop: CASSLNGNTNEKLFF. The DNA for the CDR3 is TGTGCCAGCAGCTTAAACGGGAATACCAATGAAAAACTGTTTTTT.

The J gene is TRBJ2-7, the V gene TRBV28, with D possibly being TRBD1 (6 bases). The germline V and J ends were trimmed by 4 bases and 2 bases, with 9 bases remaining between them. Germline loops: CDR1 MDHEN, CDR2 SYDVKM. The CDR3 covers 13 residues. The CDR3 is CASSYRDTYEQYF. DNA of the CDR3: TGTGCCAGCAGTTACAGGGATACCTACGAGCAGTACTTC. The variable domain in full, completed from reference TRBV28 and TRBJ2-7, reads DVKVTQSSRYLVKRTGEKVFLECVQDMDHENMFWYRQDPGLGLRLIYFSYDVKMKEKGDIPEGYSVSREKKERFSLILESASTNQTSMYLCASSYRDTYEQYFGPGTRLTVT.

V gene TRBV4-2 combines with J gene TRBJ2-1, with 7 bases lining up with TRBD2. Per germline, CDR1 LGHNA and CDR2 YNFKEQ. This CDR3 has 17 residues. The J segment lost 5 bases and the V segment lost 2 bases, leaving 12 bases of the junction unmatched. This CDR3 reads CASSQSPGGGGDNEQFF. CDR3 coding DNA: TGTGCCAGCAGCCAATCCCCTGGCGGGGGTGGGGACAATGAGCAGTTCTTC.

The chain uses TRBV4-2 and TRBJ2-3; D is unclear. Germline CDR1 is LGHNA and CDR2 is YNFKEQ. The CDR3 extends over 12 amino acids. Trimming pared 4 bases from V and 5 bases from J, leaving 7 bases between. The DNA for the CDR3 is TGTGCCAGCAGCCCCAGCGTAGATACGCAGTATTTT. Its protein product is CASSPSVDTQYF.

V is TRBV13 and J is TRBJ1-1; TRBD1 agrees at 7 bases. CDR1 is PRHDT and CDR2 is FYEKMQ in the germline V gene (reference sequence). V was pared by 5 bases and J by 1 base, with 7 bases of the junction left unmatched. There are 15 residues in the CDR3. The CDR3 nucleotides read TGTGCCAGCAGCACCCCGACAGGGCGGAACACTGAAGCTTTCTTT. Translated, it gives CASSTPTGRNTEAFF. Combining the CDR3 with reference TRBV13 and TRBJ1-1 gives the whole variable domain AAGVIQSPRHLIKEKRETATLKCYPIPRHDTVYWYQQGPGQDPQFLISFYEKMQSDKGSIPDRFSAQQFSDYHSELNMSSLELGDSALYFCASSTPTGRNTEAFFGQGTRLTVV.

The chain couples TRBV27 to TRBJ1-1; D remains unclear. Looked up from germline, CDR1 is MNHEY and CDR2 is SMNVEV (reference sequence). This CDR3 has 14 residues. The V gene lost 6 bases and the J gene lost 1 base, with 12 bases spanning the gap. CDR3 bases: TGTGCCAGCAGACTAAGACTGGAGAACACTGAAGCTTTCTTT. It encodes CASRLRLENTEAFF.

The CDR3 DNA reads TGCGCCAGCAGCCAAGACTTTTCAGGGGTCTCAGGAGCTTTCTTT. Translated, it gives CASSQDFSGVSGAFF. The genes are TRBV4-3 and TRBJ1-1; possibly TRBD1 for D (6 bases). The CDR3 has 15 amino acids. V was cut by 0 bases and J by 10 bases, with 18 bases left in between. The germline V gene has CDR1 LGHNA and CDR2 YSLEER.

This clone appeared a single time. CDR3: CASSQSRQGGAFF. For the CDR3, the DNA is TGCGCCAGCAGCCAATCCAGACAGGGGGGAGCTTTCTTT. The rearrangement links TRBV4-3 to TRBJ1-1, with 9 bases that match TRBD1. CDR3 size: 13 residues. V lost 2 bases to trimming and J lost 10 bases; unmatched junction nucleotides: 5. Germline assignment: CDR1 LGHNA and CDR2 YSLEER.

V and J are TRBV5-5 and TRBJ1-6; the match to TRBD1 covers 8 bases. CDR1 is SGHKS and CDR2 is YYEKEE in the germline V gene (reference sequence). The V and J ends lost 2 bases and 5 bases, in that order; junction bases with no gene match: 3. This CDR3 region has 15 residues. CDR3 DNA sequence: TGTGCCAGCAGCTTTCAGGGGGCGGATAATTCACCCCTCCACTTT. This codes for CASSFQGADNSPLHF.

The chain combines TRBV10-3 with TRBJ2-2, with a possible D match to TRBD2 (7 bases). This CDR3 region has 17 residues. V was trimmed by 5 bases and J by 0 bases, leaving 16 bases between them. Germline V gene sequence: CDR1 ENHRY, CDR2 SYGVKD. CDR3 DNA: TGTGCCATCAGTCAGAGGGGGGGGACGGCGAACACCGGGGAGCTGTTTTTT. This translates into CAISQRGGTANTGELFF.

This clone was counted once. The rearrangement joins TRBV2 to TRBJ1-1; D gene unclear. This CDR3 region has 14 residues. Trimming took off 4 bases at V and 5 bases at J, with 14 bases between the two ends. In germline, CDR1 is SNHLY, CDR2 FYNNEI. The CDR3 coding sequence is TGTGCCAGCAGTGTTCTGGGCGAAGGAACTGAAGCTTTCTTT. Translation: CASSVLGEGTEAFF.

The chain has TRBV5-4 and TRBJ2-7; D is unresolved. V was clipped by 1 base and J by 5 bases, with 13 bases between them. The CDR3 sequence is 14 residues long. Looked up from germline, CDR1 is SGHNT and CDR2 is YYREEE (reference sequence). CDR3 in amino acids: CASSLSYPPHEQYF. In DNA form, the CDR3 reads TGTGCCAGCAGCTTGTCTTATCCCCCCCACGAGCAGTACTTC. The whole variable domain, filled in from reference TRBV5-4 and TRBJ2-7, reads ETGVTQSPTHLIKTRGQQVTLRCSSQSGHNTVSWYQQALGQGPQFIFQYYREEENGRGNFPPRFSGLQFPNYSSELNVNALELDDSALYLCASSLSYPPHEQYFGPGTRLTVT.

The rearrangement uses TRBV9 and TRBJ2-1, with TRBD2 identical over 8 bases. CDR3 size: 15 residues. With V trimmed by 0 bases and J by 6 bases, 5 bases remained unmatched. Germline V gives CDR1 SGDLS, CDR2 YYNGEE. CDR3 sequence: CASSVEEGLANEQFF. The CDR3 DNA follows: TGTGCCAGCAGCGTAGAAGAAGGACTAGCCAATGAGCAGTTCTTC.